The 14 T cell receptor beta chains reported below all come from one sample, sequenced in a study of blood T cells in healthy people across ages. Through a sample-barcoded 5' primer and a J-beta primer mix, a second PCR was run for roughly 6 to 12 cycles. TCRdb reprocessed the 5' RACE reads via MiXCR and lists one record per CDR3 protein. The sample yields about 1 million distinct CDR3 sequences, 40% to 45% seen once. Sequencing was performed on blood. These receptors all come from a woman aged 55-69 years in good health.

The chain couples TRBV20-1 to TRBJ2-5; D tentatively reads TRBD1 or TRBD2 (5 bases each). The CDR3 covers 13 residues. V was clipped by 5 bases and J by 2 bases, with 12 bases between them. Germline V gene lookup returns CDR1 DFQATT and CDR2 SNEGSKA (reference sequence). The CDR3 loop reads CSAGDEGQETQYF. CDR3 nucleotides: TGCAGTGCTGGGGATGAGGGGCAAGAGACCCAGTACTTC.

The CDR3 sequence: CATHRTSGSDGQYF. For the CDR3, the DNA is TGTGCCACCCACCGGACTAGCGGGAGTGACGGGCAGTACTTC. The chain couples TRBV10-3 to TRBJ2-5; 13 bases align to TRBD2. Germline V gene data show CDR1 as ENHRY and CDR2 as SYGVKD. The V gene end was trimmed by 10 bases and the J gene end by 11 bases; junction bases not matched to a gene: 13. This CDR3 is built from 14 residues.

The chain has TRBV28 and TRBJ2-7; weak D call: TRBD2 (6 bases). Germline V gives CDR1 MDHEN, CDR2 SYDVKM. There are 14 residues in the CDR3. Trimming removed 8 bases at V and 10 bases at J, with 24 bases between. CDR3 in amino acids: CASYAPGTGEAQYF. The CDR3 region has the DNA TGTGCCAGCTACGCTCCCGGGACGGGAGAGGCCCAGTACTTC.

V gene TRBV20-1 combines with J gene TRBJ2-3; D gene uncertain. Per the germline V gene, CDR1 is DFQATT and CDR2 is SNEGSKA (reference sequence). The V end lost 5 bases, the J end lost 1 base, and 13 bases lay between the germline ends. The CDR3 sequence is 14 residues long. The CDR3: CSAHSTERTDTQYF. DNA of the CDR3: TGCAGTGCTCACTCTACCGAGCGCACAGATACGCAGTATTTT.

Many counts were recorded for this clonotype. The J gene is TRBJ2-1, the V gene TRBV6-2 or TRBV6-3; TRBD1 aligns across 9 bases. The CDR3 is 12 amino acids. Germline V CDR1 and CDR2: MNHEY, SVGEGT. The V segment lost 5 bases and the J segment 10 bases; nucleotides outside the gene matches: 3. This CDR3 is CASSQGTGEQFF. The CDR3, as DNA: TGTGCCAGCAGTCAGGGGACAGGGGAGCAGTTCTTC.

The chain links TRBV11-2 to TRBJ2-5; no definite D call. Germline CDR1 SGHAT, CDR2 FQNNGV. The CDR3 is made up of 15 amino acids. Trimming stripped 6 bases from V and 2 bases from J, with 16 bases between. CDR3 nucleotides: TGTGCCAGCAGGAGAGCAGCACTAAGTCAAGAGACCCAGTACTTC. Translating gives CASRRAALSQETQYF.

The chain is built from TRBV7-8 and TRBJ2-1, with 10 bases identical to TRBD2. The CDR3 is 14 amino acids. Germline-derived CDR1 and CDR2 are SGHVS and FQNEAQ. V shed 2 bases, J shed 9 bases, and the junction held 4 bases outside the gene matches. Written as DNA, the CDR3 is TGTGCCAGCAGCTTATTACTAGCGGGAAGTGAGCAGTTCTTC. It specifies CASSLLLAGSEQFF.

This chain uses TRBV25-1 with TRBJ1-1, with D tentatively TRBD1 (6 bases). Trimming removed 1 base from V and 3 bases from J, with 12 bases in between. This CDR3 region has 15 residues. CDR1 and CDR2 (germline): MGHDK, SYGVNS. The CDR3 DNA follows: TGTGCCAGCAGTGAATTGGACAGCGGATACACTGAAGCTTTCTTT. Residues: CASSELDSGYTEAFF.

The J gene is TRBJ2-7, the V gene TRBV5-1, with TRBD1 as a possible D gene (7 bases). V lost 5 bases and J lost 7, with 19 bases in between. The CDR3 is made up of 14 amino acids. Germline CDR1 SGHRS, CDR2 YFSETQ. The CDR3 reads CASSSDRLRGEQYF. The CDR3 bases are TGCGCCAGCAGTTCGGACAGGCTACGGGGGGAGCAGTACTTC.

The chain's CDR3 is CASSSPLRADTQYF. The CDR3 region has the DNA TGTGCCAGCAGTTCCCCCCTGCGCGCGGATACGCAGTATTTT. This chain links TRBV27 with TRBJ2-3; no definite D call. The CDR3 covers 14 residues. Germline loops: CDR1 MNHEY, CDR2 SMNVEV (reference sequence). The V end lost 4 bases, the J end lost 6 bases, and 14 bases lay between the germline ends.

This clonotype was detected a few times. The V and J genes are TRBV27 and TRBJ2-7, with 7 bases fitting TRBD1. CDR1 is MNHEY and CDR2 is SMNVEV in the germline V gene (reference sequence). The ends lost 4 bases at V and 0 bases at J; junction bases unmatched: 6. The CDR3 loop spans 15 amino acids. CDR3 amino acids: CASSSTGAPSYEQYF. The CDR3 DNA is TGTGCCAGCAGTTCTACAGGGGCTCCCTCCTACGAGCAGTACTTC.

About this clonotype: Likely a read error: the CDR3 ends without its conserved phenylalanine or tryptophan. The gene calls are TRBV5-1 and TRBJ2-1; 10 positions match TRBD2. Per the germline V gene, CDR1 is SGHRS and CDR2 is YFSETQ. V lost 3 bases and J lost 5; bases outside the gene matches: 5. The CDR3 covers 15 residues. This CDR3 is CASSSLAGENNEQFI. Written as DNA, the CDR3 is TGCGCCAGCAGCTCTCTAGCGGGAGAAAACAATGAGCAGTTCATC.

The DNA for the CDR3 is TGCGCCAGCAGCTCTACCAGTCCCACTTCCGAGCAGTACTTC. This sequence encodes CASSSTSPTSEQYF. This sequence joins TRBV5-1 and TRBJ2-7; D remains unclear. Per germline, CDR1 SGHRS and CDR2 YFSETQ. This CDR3 comprises 14 residues. The ends were cut back, 3 bases at V and 6 bases at J, with 16 bases in the middle.

The chain joins TRBV15 to TRBJ2-5; TRBD2 might be the D (6 bases). V lost 0 bases and J 11 bases, leaving 19 bases between the germline ends. The CDR3 is 15 residues long. The germline CDR1 and CDR2 sequences are LNHNV and YYDKDF (reference sequence). The CDR3 spells CATSRDLRLVHEQYF. The CDR3 DNA follows: TGTGCCACCAGCAGAGATCTTAGACTAGTCCATGAGCAGTACTTC.